This TCR beta chain is drawn from a study of T cells after yellow fever vaccination (dated by TCRdb to between 2019 and 2020). In the study overall: The SMART-Seq v4 Ultra Low Input RNA kit was used to prepare libraries from fractions with low cell numbers. To follow T-cell clones before and after primary and booster YFV17D yellow fever vaccination, bulk TCR alpha and beta repertoires were sequenced over time. Two healthy male donors, one aged 18 to 30 and one aged 30 to 40 years, were included in the cohort. Blood was collected at multiple timepoints before and after primary and secondary immunization, and bulk PBMC replicates and cell subsets were isolated.

In the paper's terms, the treatment or condition label means: live attenuated yellow fever vaccine strain. PBMCs were isolated from peripheral blood using a standard Ficoll-Paque protocol. CD4 and CD8 T-cell fractions were isolated with Dynabeads CD4 and CD8 positive selection kits. TriZol was used to extract RNA from bulk PBMCs, from CD4 and CD8 fractions, and from dextramer-positive and dextramer-negative fractions. Summary of the overall study and its limitations: Computational filtering was needed because FACS-sorted repertoires could contain abundant contaminating clonotypes from the bulk population. A small fraction of clonotypes appeared in both the CD4 and CD8 compartments, likely as a result of convergent recombination. The secondary T-cell response was weaker than the primary response but faster, peaking on day 5 instead of day 15. Most clones expanded after primary vaccination (almost 97% of CD4 and 80% to 90% of CD8) were re-detected after the booster, suggesting that broad memory maintenance occurred. Because the study included only a couple of donors, the extent to which the findings can be generalized is limited.

Reading the germline V gene gives CDR1 MNHEY and CDR2 SVGAGI. The CDR3 runs 13 residues from the cysteine to the phenylalanine. The only DNA kept is the CDR3, 39 bases in frame from the first base. The germline V and J ends show losses of 7 bases and 4 bases respectively, and no gene match explains 4 bases of the junction. This clonotype was counted many times. Its antigen is unknown. Per-base qualities were not stored, and no clone one base away is much larger. Instrument used: Illumina NovaSeq 6000. TCR cDNA was synthesized by 5'RACE template switching, which introduced a universal primer site and unique molecular identifiers. Priming for cDNA synthesis came from both the TCR alpha and TCR beta constant segments. Two PCR steps were used to amplify libraries, with sample barcodes and sequencing adapters being added in the second step. Libraries were sequenced on Illumina HiSeq 2500 (2x100 bp) or NovaSeq (2x150 bp). In the original analysis: Reads were demultiplexed and collapsed into UMI consensus sequences with MIGEC, and V(D)J alignment was performed with MiXCR. Clonotypes responding to the vaccine were identified with edgeR on replicate PBMC samples, with the criteria of FDR below 0.01 and a log2 fold change above 5 up to day 15. Bulk clonotypes were assigned CD4 or CD8 identity according to which sequenced CD4 or CD8 repertoire held them at higher abundance. TCRdb passed the public sequencing reads through fastp at Q25 and MiXCR, retaining productive beta sequences. Records with the same CDR3 protein are collapsed into one entry carrying the most frequent genes and DNA. TCRdb, not the original authors, processed these V and J calls. This sample lists around 250,000 distinct CDR3 sequences; 5.2% were detected once. Roughly 3% of the sample is in the top ten clones.

The chain uses TRBV6-5 and TRBJ2-3; 8 bases in the junction line up with TRBD1. Sequencing used CD4+ T cells sorted from PBMCs, obtained on the day of the yellow fever booster vaccination. The TCR was taken from a young man who received the YFV17D yellow fever vaccine. The CDR3 reads CASTNRGADTQYF. The nucleotide sequence reads TGTGCCAGCACCAACAGGGGGGCAGATACGCAGTATTTT.